Presented here are 17 T cell receptor beta chains from one specimen sequenced in a study of early T cells in non-severe SARS-CoV-2 infection. TCRdb reprocessed the 5' RACE reads via MiXCR and lists one record per CDR3 protein. The sample contains more than 65,000 distinct CDR3 sequences, 12% of which appear only once. Specimen: whole blood. Every receptor here comes from an adult who was a healthcare worker with PCR-confirmed SARS-CoV-2 infection or an uninfected control (not recorded which).

J is TRBJ2-3 and V is TRBV7-9, with 12 bases matching TRBD1. CDR3 length: 16 amino acids. Germline CDR1 SEHNR, CDR2 FQNEAQ (reference sequence). Trimming at V came to 5 bases and at J to 4 bases, leaving 7 bases not matched to a gene. CDR3 sequence reads: CASSPRDRGRSDTQYF. The CDR3 DNA follows: TGTGCCAGCAGCCCCCGGGACAGGGGGCGGTCAGATACGCAGTATTTT. The whole variable domain, remainder taken from reference TRBV7-9 and TRBJ2-3, is DTGVSQNPRHKITKRGQNVTFRCDPISEHNRLYWYRQTLGQGPEFLTYFQNEAQLEKSRLLSDRFSAERPKGSFSTLEIQRTEQGDSAMYLCASSPRDRGRSDTQYFGPGTRLTVL.

This clonotype has ten or more counts. The chain joins TRBV29-1 to TRBJ2-7; 8 bases fit TRBD2. The J segment lost 6 bases and the V segment lost 5 bases, leaving 0 bases of the junction unmatched. CDR3 length equals 10 residues. Germline CDR1 and CDR2: SQVTM and ANQGSEA. CDR3 in amino acids: CSVREGEQYF. In nucleotides, the CDR3 is TGCAGCGTTCGGGAGGGCGAGCAGTACTTC.

This clonotype was observed many times. The chain employs TRBV7-2 and TRBJ2-3; 9 nucleotides agree with TRBD2. This CDR3 has 12 amino acids. The J segment lost 15 bases and the V segment lost 4 bases, leaving 8 bases of the junction unmatched. In germline, CDR1 is SGHTA, CDR2 FQGNSA. CDR3 in amino acids: CASSSPGTSQYF. In DNA form, the CDR3 reads TGTGCCAGCAGCTCCCCCGGGACTAGCCAATATTTT.

The J gene is TRBJ2-7, the V gene TRBV12-3 or TRBV12-4, with 8 bases lining up with TRBD2. V trimming: 5 bases; J trimming: 3 bases; junction bases outside the gene matches: 6. The CDR3 is 14 amino acids. The CDR3 here is CASSPSGLSYEQYF. The CDR3 nucleotides read TGTGCCAGCAGTCCTAGCGGGCTCAGCTACGAGCAGTACTTC.

The chain is built from TRBV24-1 and TRBJ2-1; TRBD2 aligns across 7 bases. This CDR3 is 18 amino acids long. Germline V gene lookup returns CDR1 KGHDR and CDR2 SFDVKD. The junction had 17 bases not matched to a gene; V was cut back by 3 bases and J by 7 bases. CDR3 coding DNA: TGTGCCACCAGTGATGAGGGGTACGCGGGAGCAGAAGTAAATGAGCAGTTCTTC. Protein product: CATSDEGYAGAEVNEQFF.

There are a few counts of this clonotype. This sequence joins TRBV10-2 and TRBJ2-5; no clear D gene. Trimming left V 8 bases short and J 2 bases short, with 15 bases between. Per the germline V gene, CDR1 is WSHSY and CDR2 is SAAADI. The CDR3 sequence is 14 residues long. The CDR3 reads CASGTVGLQETQYF. For the CDR3, the DNA is TGCGCCAGCGGAACGGTCGGGCTTCAAGAGACCCAGTACTTC.

At least ten counts were recorded for this clonotype. The chain has TRBV4-1 and TRBJ2-1, with a possible D match to TRBD2 (6 bases). Trimming shortened V by 0 bases and J by 4 bases, and 13 bases separated the two germline ends. The CDR3 sequence is 16 residues long. CDR1 and CDR2 (germline): MGHRA, YSYEKL. Written as DNA, the CDR3 is TGCGCCAGCAGCCAAGAACCAGCCGGGGGATACAATGAGCAGTTCTTC. Translating it yields CASSQEPAGGYNEQFF.

This clonotype showed up many times. The chain links TRBV4-1 to TRBJ2-7, with 7 bases fitting TRBD1. The CDR3 is made up of 16 amino acids. The germline gives CDR1 MGHRA, CDR2 YSYEKL. V lost 0 bases, J lost 3 bases, and 8 bases stayed unmatched. This chain's CDR3 is CASSQDFRDRNYEQYF. CDR3 DNA sequence: TGCGCCAGCAGCCAAGATTTCAGGGACAGAAACTACGAGCAGTACTTC.

The chain joins TRBV7-2 to TRBJ1-3; TRBD1 might be the D (6 bases). The CDR3 is 16 residues long. Germline V gene lookup returns CDR1 SGHTA and CDR2 FQGNSA. Trimming removed 3 bases at V and 2 bases at J, with 14 bases between. The CDR3 is CASSFVGTLAGNTIYF. In nucleotides, the CDR3 is TGTGCCAGCAGCTTCGTGGGGACATTAGCTGGAAACACCATATATTTT.

This clonotype was seen a few times. The chain recombines TRBV7-8 with TRBJ2-2; unclear D gene. Trimming pared 5 bases from V and 2 bases from J, leaving 15 bases between. The germline V gene encodes CDR1 SGHVS and CDR2 FQNEAQ. The CDR3 totals 16 residues. For the CDR3, the DNA is TGTGCCAGCAGCCTGCGGAGTGCCACAAACACCGGGGAGCTGTTTTTT. As protein: CASSLRSATNTGELFF.

In its sample, this clonotype was seen many times. J is TRBJ1-2 and V is TRBV12-3 or TRBV12-4; D possibly corresponds to TRBD1 (5 bases). The CDR3 sequence is 15 residues long. V dropped 2 bases and J dropped 1 base, with 11 bases sitting between them. CDR3 protein: CASSLYPGHNYGYTF. In DNA form, the CDR3 reads TGTGCCAGCAGTTTATATCCAGGGCATAACTATGGCTACACCTTC.

This clonotype has ten or more counts. This chain uses TRBV18 with TRBJ2-5; 10 nucleotides line up with TRBD2. Trimming at V came to 4 bases and at J to 4 bases, leaving 6 bases not matched to a gene. This CDR3 contains 15 residues. Germline V CDR1 and CDR2: KGHSH, LQKENI. The CDR3 reads CASSLSGRYGETQYF. As DNA, the CDR3 is TGTGCCAGCTCACTTAGCGGGAGGTATGGAGAGACCCAGTACTTC.

This clonotype was recorded at least ten times. The chain carries TRBV7-9 and TRBJ2-4; D perhaps matches TRBD2 (6 bases). The CDR3 runs 15 residues. Between the trimmed V and J ends, which lost 5 bases and 12 bases, there was a span of 23 bases. CDR1 is SEHNR, CDR2 FQNEAQ, per germline (reference sequence). CDR3 protein: CASSPGTAVGEDQYF. In DNA, the CDR3 is TGTGCCAGCAGCCCGGGGACGGCCGTGGGGGAGGATCAGTACTTC.

CDR3 loop: CASSLMQGTGELFF. The CDR3 DNA sequence: TGTGCCAGCAGCTTAATGCAGGGCACCGGGGAGCTGTTTTTT. The gene calls are TRBV7-2 and TRBJ2-2; D possibly corresponds to TRBD1 (5 bases). The germline V gene encodes CDR1 SGHTA and CDR2 FQGNSA. This CDR3 comprises 14 residues. With 2 bases removed from V and 4 bases from J, the gap between germline ends came to 8 bases.

This clonotype was counted ten times or more. The chain has TRBV30 and TRBJ2-7; tentatively, D is TRBD1 or TRBD2 (6 bases each). CDR1 and CDR2 (germline): GTSNPN, SVGIG (reference sequence). The CDR3 has 13 amino acids. Trimming took off 7 bases at V and 5 bases at J, with 18 bases between the two ends. CDR3 protein: CASGAGHYDEQYF. The CDR3 DNA reads TGTGCCTCGGGGGCGGGACACTACGACGAGCAGTACTTC.

There are many counts of this clonotype. This chain links TRBV4-2 with TRBJ1-5; a possible D gene is TRBD1 (5 bases). The V and J ends lost 1 base and 5 bases respectively, with 12 bases between them. Germline V gene sequence: CDR1 LGHNA, CDR2 YNFKEQ. This CDR3 spans 15 amino acids. The CDR3 DNA sequence: TGTGCCAGCAGCCAAGGGGCCAGGGCAGATCAGCCCCAGCATTTT. Translating gives CASSQGARADQPQHF.

This clonotype was detected ten times or more. The CDR3 DNA reads TGCAGCGTGAGGGGACAGGGAAGATTCACTGAAGCTTTCTTT. As protein: CSVRGQGRFTEAFF. The genes are TRBV29-1 and TRBJ1-1; 9 bases are a match to TRBD1. This CDR3 contains 14 residues. Germline CDR1 is SQVTM and CDR2 is ANQGSEA. Germline trimming cut 6 bases from V and 4 bases from J; bases unmatched to any gene: 9.